Described below is a single T cell receptor beta chain sequence and its context. Per the original methods: The median was approximately 89,000 TCRs per sample, ranging roughly 23,224 to 750,000. TCRdb re-called the RACE reads with MiXCR, one entry per CDR3 protein. Clone size and V and J calls follow TCRdb, not the original study. Of more than 90,000 distinct CDR3 sequences in the sample, over 10% were seen once. Regarding time point: patch test 2, 6 weeks after DPC sensitization. Treatment indicated: therapeutic diphenylcyclopropenone sensitization with weekly scalp DPC. This specimen comes from a study of human T cells and chemical hapten exposure. CDR1 is LNHDA and CDR2 is SQIVND in the germline V gene (reference sequence). The CDR3 has 13 residues. V gave up 5 bases and J gave up 6 bases; unmatched junction bases: 4.

This rearrangement joins TRBV19 to TRBJ1-2; TRBD1 agrees at 9 bases. The clonotype originates from a middle-aged woman with alopecia areata. Some clones in this sample may be carry-over from other donors' samples. The sample in question was whole blood, obtained in connection with sensitization to the hapten diphenylcyclopropenone (DPC). This CDR3 reads CASSGRTGDGYTF. The CDR3 bases are TGTGCCAGTAGTGGTCGGACAGGGGATGGCTACACCTTC. The whole variable domain, filled in from reference TRBV19 and TRBJ1-2, reads DGGITQSPKYLFRKEGQNVTLSCEQNLNHDAMYWYRQDPGQGLRLIYYSQIVNDFQKGDIAEGYSVSREKKESFPLTVTSAQKNPTAFYLCASSGRTGDGYTFGSGTRLTVV.